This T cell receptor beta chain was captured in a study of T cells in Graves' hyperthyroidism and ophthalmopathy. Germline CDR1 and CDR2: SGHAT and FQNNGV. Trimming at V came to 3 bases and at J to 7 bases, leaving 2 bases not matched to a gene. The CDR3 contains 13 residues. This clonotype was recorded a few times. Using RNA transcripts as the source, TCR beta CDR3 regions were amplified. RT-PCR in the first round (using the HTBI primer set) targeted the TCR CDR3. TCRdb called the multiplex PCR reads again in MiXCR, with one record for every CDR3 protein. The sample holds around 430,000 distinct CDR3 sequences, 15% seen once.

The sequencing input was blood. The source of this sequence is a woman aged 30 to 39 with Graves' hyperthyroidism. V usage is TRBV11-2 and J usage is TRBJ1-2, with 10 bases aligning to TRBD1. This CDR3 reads CASSLGQGIGYTF. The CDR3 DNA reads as TGTGCCAGCAGCTTGGGACAGGGGATTGGCTACACCTTC.